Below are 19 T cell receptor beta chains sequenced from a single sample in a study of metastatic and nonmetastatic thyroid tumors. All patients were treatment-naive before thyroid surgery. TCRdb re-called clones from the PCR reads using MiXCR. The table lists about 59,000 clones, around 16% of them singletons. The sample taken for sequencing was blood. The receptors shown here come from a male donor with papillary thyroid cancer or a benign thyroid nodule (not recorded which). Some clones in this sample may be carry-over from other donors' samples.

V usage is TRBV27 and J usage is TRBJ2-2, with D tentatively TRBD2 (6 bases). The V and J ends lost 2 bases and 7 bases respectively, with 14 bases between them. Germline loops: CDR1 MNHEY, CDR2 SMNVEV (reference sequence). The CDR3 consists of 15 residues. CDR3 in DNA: TGTGCCAGCAGTTTACGGCGGGATTTAAACGGGGAGCTGTTTTTT. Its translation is CASSLRRDLNGELFF.

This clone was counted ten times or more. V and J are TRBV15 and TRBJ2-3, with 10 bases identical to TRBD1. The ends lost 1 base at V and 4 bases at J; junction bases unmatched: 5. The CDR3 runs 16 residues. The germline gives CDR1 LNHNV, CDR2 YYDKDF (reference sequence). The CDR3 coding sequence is TGTGCCACCAGCAGAGTAAGGGACAGGGGTCCAGATACGCAGTATTTT. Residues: CATSRVRDRGPDTQYF.

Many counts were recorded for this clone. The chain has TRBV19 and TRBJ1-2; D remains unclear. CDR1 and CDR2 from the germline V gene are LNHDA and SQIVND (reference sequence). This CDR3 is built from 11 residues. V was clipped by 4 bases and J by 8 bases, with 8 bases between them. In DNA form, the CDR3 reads TGTGCCAGTAGTACCCCAGGAGGCTACACCTTC. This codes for CASSTPGGYTF.

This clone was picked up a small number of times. The CDR3 region is CASSDGGGHTDTYYF. CDR3 DNA sequence: TGTGCCAGCAGTGACGGGGGGGGCCACACAGATACGTATTATTTT. The chain links TRBV6-1 to TRBJ2-3, with TRBD2 matching over 8 bases. V lost 3 bases to trimming and J lost 15 bases; unmatched junction nucleotides: 17. The length of the CDR3 is 15 residues. CDR1 and CDR2 from the germline V gene are MNHNS and SASEGT.

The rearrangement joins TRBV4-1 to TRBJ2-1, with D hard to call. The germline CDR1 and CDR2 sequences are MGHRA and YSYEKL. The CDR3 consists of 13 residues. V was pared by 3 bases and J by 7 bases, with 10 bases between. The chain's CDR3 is CASSQDLTNEQFF. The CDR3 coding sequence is TGCGCCAGCAGCCAGGATCTTACTAATGAGCAGTTCTTC.

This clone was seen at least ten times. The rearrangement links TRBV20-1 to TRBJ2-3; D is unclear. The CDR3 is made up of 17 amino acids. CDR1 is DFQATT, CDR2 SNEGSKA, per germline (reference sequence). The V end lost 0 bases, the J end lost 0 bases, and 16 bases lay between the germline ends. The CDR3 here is CSARDRFRQTSTDTQYF. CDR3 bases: TGCAGTGCTAGAGATCGGTTTCGGCAGACCAGCACAGATACGCAGTATTTT.

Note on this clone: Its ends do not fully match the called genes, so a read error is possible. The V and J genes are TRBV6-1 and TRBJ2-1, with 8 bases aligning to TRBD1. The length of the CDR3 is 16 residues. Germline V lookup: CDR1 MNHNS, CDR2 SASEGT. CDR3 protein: CASRDRAMSSYNEQLF. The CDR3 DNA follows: TGTGCCAGCAGGGACAGGGCCATGAGCTCCTACAATGAGCAGTTATTC.

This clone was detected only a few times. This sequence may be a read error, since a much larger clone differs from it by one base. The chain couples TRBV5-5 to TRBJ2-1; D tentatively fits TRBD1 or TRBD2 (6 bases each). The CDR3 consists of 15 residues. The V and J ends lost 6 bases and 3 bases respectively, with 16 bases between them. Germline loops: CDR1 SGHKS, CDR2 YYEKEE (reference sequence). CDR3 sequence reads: CASTGGSRHYNEQFF. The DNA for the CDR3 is TGTGCCAGCACCGGGGGCTCCAGGCACTACAATGAGCAGTTCTTC. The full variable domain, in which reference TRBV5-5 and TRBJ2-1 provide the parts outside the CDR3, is DAGVTQSPTHLIKTRGQQVTLRCSPISGHKSVSWYQQVLGQGPQFIFQYYEKEERGRGNFPDRFSARQFPNYSSELNVNALLLGDSALYLCASTGGSRHYNEQFFGPGTRLTVL.

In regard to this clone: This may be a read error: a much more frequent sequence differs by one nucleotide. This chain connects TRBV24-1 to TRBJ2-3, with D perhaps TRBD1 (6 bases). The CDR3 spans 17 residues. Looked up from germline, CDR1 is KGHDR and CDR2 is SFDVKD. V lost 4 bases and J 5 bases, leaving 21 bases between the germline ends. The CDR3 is CATSERGGADFEDTQYF. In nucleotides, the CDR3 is TGTGCCACCAGTGAGAGAGGGGGAGCCGACTTCGAAGATACGCAGTATTTT.

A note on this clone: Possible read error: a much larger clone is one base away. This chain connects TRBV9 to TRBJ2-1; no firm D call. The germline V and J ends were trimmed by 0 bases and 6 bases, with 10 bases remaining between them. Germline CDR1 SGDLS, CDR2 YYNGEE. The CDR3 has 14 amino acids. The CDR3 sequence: CASSVGGSINEQFF. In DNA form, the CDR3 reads TGTGCCAGCAGCGTAGGTGGTAGCATCAATGAGCAGTTCTTC.

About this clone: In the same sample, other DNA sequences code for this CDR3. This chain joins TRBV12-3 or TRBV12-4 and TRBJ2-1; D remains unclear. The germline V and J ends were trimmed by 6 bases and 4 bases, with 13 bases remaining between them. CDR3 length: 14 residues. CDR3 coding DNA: TGTGCCAGCAGCCCCCGTGATGGTTACAATGAGCAGTTCTTC. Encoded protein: CASSPRDGYNEQFF.

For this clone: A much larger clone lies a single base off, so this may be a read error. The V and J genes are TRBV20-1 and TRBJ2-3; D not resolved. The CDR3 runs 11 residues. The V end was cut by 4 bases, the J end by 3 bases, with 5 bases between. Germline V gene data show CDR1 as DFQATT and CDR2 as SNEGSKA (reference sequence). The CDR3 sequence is CSAMLTDTQYF. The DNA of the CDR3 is TGCAGTGCTATGTTGACAGATACGCAGTATTTT.

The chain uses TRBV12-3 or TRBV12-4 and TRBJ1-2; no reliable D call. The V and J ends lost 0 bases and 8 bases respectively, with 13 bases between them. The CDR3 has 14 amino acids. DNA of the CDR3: TGTGCCAGCAGTTTAGCAGGTGCCCTAGCGGGCTACACCTTC. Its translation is CASSLAGALAGYTF.

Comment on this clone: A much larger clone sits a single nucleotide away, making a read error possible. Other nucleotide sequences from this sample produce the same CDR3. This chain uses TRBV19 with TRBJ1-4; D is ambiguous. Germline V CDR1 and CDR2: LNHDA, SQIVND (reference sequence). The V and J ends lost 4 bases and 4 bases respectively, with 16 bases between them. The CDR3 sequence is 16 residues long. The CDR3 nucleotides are TGTGCCAGTAGTAAGATACCGGGCCAAGGTAATGAAAAACTGTTTTTT. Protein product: CASSKIPGQGNEKLFF.

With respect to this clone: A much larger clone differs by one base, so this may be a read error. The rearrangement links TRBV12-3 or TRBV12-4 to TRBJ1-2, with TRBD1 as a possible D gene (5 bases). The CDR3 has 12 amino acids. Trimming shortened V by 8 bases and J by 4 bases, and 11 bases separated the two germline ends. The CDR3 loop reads CASLDISYGYTF. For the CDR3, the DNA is TGTGCCAGCCTGGACATCTCCTATGGCTACACCTTC.

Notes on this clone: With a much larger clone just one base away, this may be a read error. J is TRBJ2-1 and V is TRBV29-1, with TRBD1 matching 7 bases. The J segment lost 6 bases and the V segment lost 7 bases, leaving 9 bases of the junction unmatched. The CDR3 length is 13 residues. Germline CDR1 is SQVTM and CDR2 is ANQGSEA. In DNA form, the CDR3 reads TGCAGCGGGTACAGGGGTTTTTGCAATGAGCAGTTCTTC. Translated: CSGYRGFCNEQFF.

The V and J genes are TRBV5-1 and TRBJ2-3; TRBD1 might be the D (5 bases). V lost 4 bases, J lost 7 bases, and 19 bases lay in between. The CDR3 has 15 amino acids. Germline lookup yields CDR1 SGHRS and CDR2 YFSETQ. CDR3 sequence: CASSPWTWGQNTQYF. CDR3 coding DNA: TGCGCCAGCAGCCCATGGACATGGGGCCAAAATACGCAGTATTTT.

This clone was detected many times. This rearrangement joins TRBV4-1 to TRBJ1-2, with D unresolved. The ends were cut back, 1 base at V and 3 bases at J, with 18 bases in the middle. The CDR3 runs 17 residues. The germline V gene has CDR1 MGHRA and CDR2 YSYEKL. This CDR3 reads CASSQGTLANKYYGYTF. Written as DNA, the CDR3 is TGCGCCAGCAGCCAAGGGACTCTGGCCAATAAGTACTATGGCTACACCTTC.

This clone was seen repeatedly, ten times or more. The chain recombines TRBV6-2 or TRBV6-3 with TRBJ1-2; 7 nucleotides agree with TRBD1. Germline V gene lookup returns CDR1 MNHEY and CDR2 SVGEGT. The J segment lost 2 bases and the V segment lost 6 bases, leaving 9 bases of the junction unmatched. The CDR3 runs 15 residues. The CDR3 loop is CASRETGTSNYGYTF. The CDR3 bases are TGTGCCAGCAGGGAGACAGGGACTTCCAACTATGGCTACACCTTC.